Listed below are T cell receptor beta chains from one sample, sequenced in a study of blood T cell repertoires in COVID-19. Repertoires were generated with immunoSEQ multiplex PCR, while TCRdb's copy carries only in-frame clones and drops some. The data contain roughly 5,500 clones, approximately 78% of them singletons. Sequencing used peripheral blood. These receptors were collected from a human donor with active COVID-19. The donor label of this sample is uncertain. Each CDR3 is given with its conserved first and last residue.

V	J	CDR3
TRBV4-1	TRBJ1-1	CASSQDSPNTEAFF
TRBV4-1	TRBJ2-7	CASSQTDSYEQYF
TRBV7-3	TRBJ2-1	CASSPFGGGIYNEQFF
TRBV7-2	TRBJ1-5	CASSLVPQQPQHF
TRBV19	TRBJ1-1	CASRTGANTEAFF
TRBV4-1	TRBJ2-1	CASQTGLGYNEQFF
TRBV10-2	TRBJ2-7	CARKPGTSGGTNYEQYF
TRBV5-5	TRBJ1-5	CASSSRGAGQPQHF
TRBV4-1	TRBJ1-6	CASSQGGQISSYNSPLHF
TRBV3-1/TRBV3-2	TRBJ1-4	CASSQGLHGEKLFF
TRBV5-1	TRBJ1-3	CASSLEGLGSGNTIYF
TRBV28	TRBJ1-6	CASSFGTANSPLHF
TRBV27	TRBJ1-4	CASSPWTGGNEKLFF
TRBV5-1	TRBJ2-3	CASSPGQPDRGDTQYF
TRBV5-1	TRBJ2-1	CASSLDGRGAYNEQFF
TRBV21-1	TRBJ1-5	CASSKGDRQWGNQPQHF
TRBV10-3	TRBJ2-3	CAISGVMGGSDTQYF
TRBV4-3	TRBJ1-4	CASSQEGRGEKLFF
TRBV11-2	TRBJ2-7	CASSSFSYEQYF
TRBV10-3	TRBJ1-6	CAISSQGVDKNSPLHF
TRBV7-7	TRBJ2-1	CASSLAGSGGGEQFF
TRBV7-3	TRBJ1-1	CASSFLTGSEAFF
TRBV9	TRBJ2-2	CASSFLTGGASGELFF
TRBV6-5	TRBJ2-7	CASSRGTGEHYEQYF
TRBV7-8	TRBJ2-5	CASSFPRGSGRETQYF
TRBV5-6	TRBJ2-7	CASSQITRGVAYEQYF
TRBV5-1	TRBJ2-1	CASSLAVTVNEQFF
TRBV6-5	TRBJ2-1	CASSWDSSYNEQFF
TRBV6-5	TRBJ2-3	CASSYGLATDTQYF
TRBV30	TRBJ1-5	CAWSVAQGDQPQHF
TRBV24-1	TRBJ2-2	CATSEPGGMGPNTGELFF
TRBV2	TRBJ1-6	CASKGWNSPLHF
TRBV9	TRBJ2-1	CASSVFSRGGSNEQFF